The source of this T cell receptor beta chain is a study of identical twins. Findings and limits, study-wide: Recombination models fit unrelated individuals' TCR alpha sharing but underestimated twins'. Findings came from cross-sectional statistics, without long-term follow-up of donors.

As for this clonotype: The antigen remains unidentified.

From the 5' RACE reads, TCRdb called clonotypes with MiXCR, one entry per CDR3 protein. Found here are about 1.7 million distinct CDR3 sequences, 25% to 35% of them singletons; the top ten hold approximately 0.29%. V was clipped by 0 bases and J by 7 bases, with 12 bases between them. Looked up from germline, CDR1 is DFQATT and CDR2 is SNEGSKA (reference sequence). The CDR3 consists of 13 residues. The receptor was isolated from a newborn girl in good health. Material: cord blood. The chain joins TRBV20-1 to TRBJ1-2; no clear D. CDR3 in amino acids: CSARDPVTSGYTF. CDR3 sequence (DNA): TGCAGTGCTAGAGATCCGGTTACTAGTGGCTACACCTTC.